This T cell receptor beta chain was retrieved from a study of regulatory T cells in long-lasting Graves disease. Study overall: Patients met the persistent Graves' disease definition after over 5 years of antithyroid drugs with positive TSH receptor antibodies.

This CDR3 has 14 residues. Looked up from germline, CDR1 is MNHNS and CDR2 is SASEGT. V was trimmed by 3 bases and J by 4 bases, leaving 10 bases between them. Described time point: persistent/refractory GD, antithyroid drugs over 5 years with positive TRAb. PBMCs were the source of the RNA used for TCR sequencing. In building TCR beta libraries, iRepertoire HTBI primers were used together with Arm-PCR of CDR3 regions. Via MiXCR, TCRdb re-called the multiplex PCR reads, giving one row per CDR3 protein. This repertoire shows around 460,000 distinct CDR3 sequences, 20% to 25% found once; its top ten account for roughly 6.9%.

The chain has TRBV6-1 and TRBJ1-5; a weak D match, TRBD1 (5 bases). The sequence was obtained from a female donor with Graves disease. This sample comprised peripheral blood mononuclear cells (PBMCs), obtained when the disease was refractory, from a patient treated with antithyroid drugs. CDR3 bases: TGTGCCAGCAGTGAGTATAACAGGAATCAGCCCCAGCATTTT. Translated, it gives CASSEYNRNQPQHF.